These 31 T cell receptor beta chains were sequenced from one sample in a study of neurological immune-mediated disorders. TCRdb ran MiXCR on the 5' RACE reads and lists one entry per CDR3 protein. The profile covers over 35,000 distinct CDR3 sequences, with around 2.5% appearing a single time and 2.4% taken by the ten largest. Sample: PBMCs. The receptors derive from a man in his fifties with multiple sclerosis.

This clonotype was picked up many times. CDR3 amino acids: CASSPFQGTEAFF. DNA of the CDR3: TGTGCCAGCAGCCCATTCCAGGGGACTGAAGCTTTCTTT. The chain uses TRBV7-3 and TRBJ1-1; possible D gene TRBD1, 6 bases. The CDR3 runs 13 residues. The V gene's germline CDR1 is SGHTA and CDR2 FQGTGA. V lost 5 bases and J lost 5, with 12 bases in between.

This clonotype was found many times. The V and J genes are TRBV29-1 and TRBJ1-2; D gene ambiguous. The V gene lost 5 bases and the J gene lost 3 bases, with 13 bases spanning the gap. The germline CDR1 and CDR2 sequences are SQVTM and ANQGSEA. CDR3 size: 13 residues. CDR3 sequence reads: CSVPNLGHYGYTF. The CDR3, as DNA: TGCAGCGTTCCTAACCTGGGCCACTATGGCTACACCTTC.

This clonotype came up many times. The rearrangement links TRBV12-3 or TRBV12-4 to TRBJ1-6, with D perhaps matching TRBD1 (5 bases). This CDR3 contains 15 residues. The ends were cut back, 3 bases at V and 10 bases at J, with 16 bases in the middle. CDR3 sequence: CASSFMVFGGSPLHF. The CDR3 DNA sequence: TGTGCCAGCAGTTTTATGGTCTTCGGGGGATCACCCCTCCACTTT.

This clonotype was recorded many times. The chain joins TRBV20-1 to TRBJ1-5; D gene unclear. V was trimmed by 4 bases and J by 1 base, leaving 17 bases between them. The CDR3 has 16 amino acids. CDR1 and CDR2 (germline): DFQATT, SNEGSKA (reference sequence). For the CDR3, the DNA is TGCAGTGCTACCGGGTCTGGTTTGCAGAGCAATCAGCCCCAGCATTTT. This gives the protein CSATGSGLQSNQPQHF.

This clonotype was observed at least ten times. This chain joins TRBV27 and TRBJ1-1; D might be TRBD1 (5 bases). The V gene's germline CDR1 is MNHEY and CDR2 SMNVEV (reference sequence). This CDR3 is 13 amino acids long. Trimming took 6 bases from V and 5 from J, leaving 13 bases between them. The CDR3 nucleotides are TGTGCCAGCAGCGAGCAGGGACGTACTGAAGCTTTCTTT. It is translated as CASSEQGRTEAFF.

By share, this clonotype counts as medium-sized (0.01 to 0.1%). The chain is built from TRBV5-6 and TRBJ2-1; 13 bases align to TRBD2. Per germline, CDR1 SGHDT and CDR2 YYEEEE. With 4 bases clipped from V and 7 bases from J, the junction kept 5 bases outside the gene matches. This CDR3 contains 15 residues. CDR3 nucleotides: TGTGCCAGCAGCCCAGGACTAGCGGGGGTAAATGAGCAGTTCTTC. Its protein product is CASSPGLAGVNEQFF.

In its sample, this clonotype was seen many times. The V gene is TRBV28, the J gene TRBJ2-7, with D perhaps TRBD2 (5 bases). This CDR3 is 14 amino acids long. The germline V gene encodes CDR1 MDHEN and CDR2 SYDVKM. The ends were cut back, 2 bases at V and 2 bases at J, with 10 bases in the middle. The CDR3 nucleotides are TGTGCCAGCAGTTTAGCCGGCGGGCCCTACGAGCAGTACTTC. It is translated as CASSLAGGPYEQYF.

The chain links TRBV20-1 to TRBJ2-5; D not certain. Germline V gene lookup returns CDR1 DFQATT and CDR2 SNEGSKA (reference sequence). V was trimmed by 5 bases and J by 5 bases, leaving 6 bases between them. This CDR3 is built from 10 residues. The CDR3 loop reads CSAGRETQYF. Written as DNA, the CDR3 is TGCAGTGCTGGACGGGAGACCCAGTACTTC.

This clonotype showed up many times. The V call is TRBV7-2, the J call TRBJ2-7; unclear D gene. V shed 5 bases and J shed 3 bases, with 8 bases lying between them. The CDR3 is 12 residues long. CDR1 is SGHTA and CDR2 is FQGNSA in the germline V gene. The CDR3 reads CASSTVYYEQYF. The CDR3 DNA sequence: TGTGCCAGCAGCACCGTTTACTACGAGCAGTACTTC.

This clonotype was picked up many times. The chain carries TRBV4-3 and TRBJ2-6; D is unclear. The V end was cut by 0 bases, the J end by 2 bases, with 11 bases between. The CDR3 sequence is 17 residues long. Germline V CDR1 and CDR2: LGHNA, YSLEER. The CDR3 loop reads CASSQDASAAGANVLTF. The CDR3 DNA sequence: TGCGCCAGCAGCCAAGATGCCTCGGCAGCTGGGGCCAACGTCCTGACTTTC.

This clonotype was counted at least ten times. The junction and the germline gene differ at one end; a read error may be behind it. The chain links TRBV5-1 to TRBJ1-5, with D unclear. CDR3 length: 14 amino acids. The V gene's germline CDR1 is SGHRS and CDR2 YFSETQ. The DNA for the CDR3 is TGCGCCAGCAGCTTGGGCACCGAGAATCAGCCCCAGAATTTT. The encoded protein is CASSLGTENQPQNF. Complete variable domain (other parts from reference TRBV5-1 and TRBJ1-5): KAGVTQTPRYLIKTRGQQVTLSCSPISGHRSVSWYQQTPGQGLQFLFEYFSETQRNKGNFPGRFSGRQFSNSRSEMNVSTLELGDSALYLCASSLGTENQPQNFGDGTRLSIL.

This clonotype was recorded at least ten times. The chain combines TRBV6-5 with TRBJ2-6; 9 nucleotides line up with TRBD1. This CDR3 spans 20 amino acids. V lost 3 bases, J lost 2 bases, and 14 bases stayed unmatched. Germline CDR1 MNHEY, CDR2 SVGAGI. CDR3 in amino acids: CASSYIAGQGLSTGANVLTF. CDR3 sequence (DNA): TGTGCCAGCAGTTATATCGCGGGACAGGGTCTATCTACTGGGGCCAACGTCCTGACTTTC.

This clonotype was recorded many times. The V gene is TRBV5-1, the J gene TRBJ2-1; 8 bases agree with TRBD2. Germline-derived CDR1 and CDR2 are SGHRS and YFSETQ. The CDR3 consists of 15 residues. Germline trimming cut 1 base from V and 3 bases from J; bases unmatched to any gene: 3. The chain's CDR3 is CASSLRSGSYNEQFF. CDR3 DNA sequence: TGCGCCAGCAGCTTGCGGAGCGGGAGCTACAATGAGCAGTTCTTC. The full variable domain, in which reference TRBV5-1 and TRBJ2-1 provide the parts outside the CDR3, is KAGVTQTPRYLIKTRGQQVTLSCSPISGHRSVSWYQQTPGQGLQFLFEYFSETQRNKGNFPGRFSGRQFSNSRSEMNVSTLELGDSALYLCASSLRSGSYNEQFFGPGTRLTVL.

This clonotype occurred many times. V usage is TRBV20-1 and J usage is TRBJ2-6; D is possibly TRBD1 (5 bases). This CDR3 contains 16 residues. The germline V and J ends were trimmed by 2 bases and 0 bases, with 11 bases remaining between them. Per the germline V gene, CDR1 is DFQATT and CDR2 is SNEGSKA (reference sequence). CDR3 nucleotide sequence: TGCAGTGCTAGAACTACCGACAGCTCTGGGGCCAACGTCCTGACTTTC. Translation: CSARTTDSSGANVLTF.

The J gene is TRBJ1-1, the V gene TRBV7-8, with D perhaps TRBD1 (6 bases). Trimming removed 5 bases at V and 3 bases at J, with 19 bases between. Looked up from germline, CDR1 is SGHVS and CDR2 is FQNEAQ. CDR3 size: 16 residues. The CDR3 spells CASSRHRDGRDTEAFF. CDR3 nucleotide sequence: TGTGCCAGCAGCCGCCACAGGGACGGAAGGGACACTGAAGCTTTCTTT.

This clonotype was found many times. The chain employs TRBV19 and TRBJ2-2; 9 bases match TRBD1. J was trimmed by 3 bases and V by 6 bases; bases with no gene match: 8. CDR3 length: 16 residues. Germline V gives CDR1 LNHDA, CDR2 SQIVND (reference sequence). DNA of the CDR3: TGTGCCAGTAGACCCATGGACAGGGGCTACACCGGGGAGCTGTTTTTT. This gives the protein CASRPMDRGYTGELFF.

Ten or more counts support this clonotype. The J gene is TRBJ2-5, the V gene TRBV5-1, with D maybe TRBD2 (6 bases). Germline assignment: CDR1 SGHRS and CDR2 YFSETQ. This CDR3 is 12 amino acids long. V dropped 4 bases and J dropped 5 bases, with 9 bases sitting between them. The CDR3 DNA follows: TGCGCCAGCAGCCGGGACTTGGAGACCCAGTACTTC. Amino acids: CASSRDLETQYF.

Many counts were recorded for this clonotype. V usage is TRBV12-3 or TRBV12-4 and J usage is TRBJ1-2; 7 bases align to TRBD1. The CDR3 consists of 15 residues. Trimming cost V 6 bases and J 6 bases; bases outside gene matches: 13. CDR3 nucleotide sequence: TGTGCCAGCAGCCGGGGACAGATGTATGGGGATGGCTACACCTTC. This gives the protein CASSRGQMYGDGYTF.

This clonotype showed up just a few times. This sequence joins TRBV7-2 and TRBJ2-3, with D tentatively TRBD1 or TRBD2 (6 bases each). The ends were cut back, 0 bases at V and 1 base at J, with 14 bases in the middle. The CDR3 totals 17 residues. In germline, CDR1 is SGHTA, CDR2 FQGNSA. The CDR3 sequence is CASSLASGASGTDTQYF. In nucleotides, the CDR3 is TGTGCCAGCAGCTTAGCTTCGGGGGCCTCCGGCACAGATACGCAGTATTTT.

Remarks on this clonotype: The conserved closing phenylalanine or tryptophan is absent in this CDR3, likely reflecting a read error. The CDR3 protein is CASLTGRGRVNEQFN. Written as DNA, the CDR3 is TGTGCCAGCTTGACGGGGCGTGGCCGGGTCAATGAGCAGTTCAAC. The chain links TRBV7-2 to TRBJ2-1; D tentatively fits TRBD1 or TRBD2 (5 bases each). Per germline, CDR1 SGHTA and CDR2 FQGNSA. There are 15 residues in the CDR3. Trimming stripped 8 bases from V and 6 bases from J, with 20 bases between.

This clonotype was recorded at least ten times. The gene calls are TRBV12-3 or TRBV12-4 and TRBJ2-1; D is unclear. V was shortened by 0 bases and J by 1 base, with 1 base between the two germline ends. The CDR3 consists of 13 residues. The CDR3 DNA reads TGTGCCAGCAGTTTAGCGTCCTACAATGAGCAGTTCTTC. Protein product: CASSLASYNEQFF.

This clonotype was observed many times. CDR3 nucleotide sequence: TGTGCCAGCAGCCGAGGGGGGGAGGGAACTGAAGCTTTCTTT. Amino acid sequence: CASSRGGEGTEAFF. V gene TRBV9 combines with J gene TRBJ1-1; D may be TRBD1 (6 bases). The CDR3 covers 14 residues. V dropped 4 bases and J dropped 5 bases, with 15 bases sitting between them. Germline values: CDR1 SGDLS, CDR2 YYNGEE.

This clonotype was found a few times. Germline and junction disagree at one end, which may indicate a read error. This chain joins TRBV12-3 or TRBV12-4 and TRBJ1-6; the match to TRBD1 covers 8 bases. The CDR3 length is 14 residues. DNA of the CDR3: TGTGCCAGCAGCTATGACAGGGGAGGATCACCCCTCAACTTT. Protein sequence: CASSYDRGGSPLNF.

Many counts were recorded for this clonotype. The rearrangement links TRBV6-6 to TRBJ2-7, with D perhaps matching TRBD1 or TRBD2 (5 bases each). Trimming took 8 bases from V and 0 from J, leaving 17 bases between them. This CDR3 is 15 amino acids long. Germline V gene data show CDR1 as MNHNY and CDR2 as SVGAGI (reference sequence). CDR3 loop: CASQINRDGSYEQYF. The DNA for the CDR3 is TGTGCCAGCCAGATTAACCGGGACGGCTCCTACGAGCAGTACTTC.

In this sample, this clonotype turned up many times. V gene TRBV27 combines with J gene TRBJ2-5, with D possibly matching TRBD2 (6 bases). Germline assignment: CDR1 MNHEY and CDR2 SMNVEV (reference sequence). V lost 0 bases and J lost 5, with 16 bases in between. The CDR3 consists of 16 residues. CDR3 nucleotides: TGTGCCAGCAGTTTATCGTGGGCGCCAGGGAGGGAGACCCAGTACTTC. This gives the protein CASSLSWAPGRETQYF.

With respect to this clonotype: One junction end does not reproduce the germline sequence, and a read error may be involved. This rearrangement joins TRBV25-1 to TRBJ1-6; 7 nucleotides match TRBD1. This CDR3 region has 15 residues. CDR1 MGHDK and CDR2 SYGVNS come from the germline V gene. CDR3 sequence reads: CASSPRGRVRSPLNF. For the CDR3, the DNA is TGTGCCAGCAGTCCCAGGGGGAGGGTGCGCTCACCCCTCAACTTT. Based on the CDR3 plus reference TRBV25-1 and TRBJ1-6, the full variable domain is EADIYQTPRYLVIGTGKKITLECSQTMGHDKMYWYQQDPGMELHLIHYSYGVNSTEKGDLSSESTVSRIRTEHFPLTLESARPSHTSQYLCASSPRGRVRSPLNFGNGTRLTVT.

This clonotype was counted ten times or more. As DNA, the CDR3 is TGTGCCACCTTGACAGGGGAGGGCTACGAGCAGTACTTC. It yields the protein CATLTGEGYEQYF. The chain uses TRBV10-3 and TRBJ2-7, with D possibly matching TRBD1 (8 bases). The CDR3 is 13 residues long. Trimming left V 10 bases short and J 3 bases short, with 16 bases between. CDR1 and CDR2 from the germline V gene are ENHRY and SYGVKD.

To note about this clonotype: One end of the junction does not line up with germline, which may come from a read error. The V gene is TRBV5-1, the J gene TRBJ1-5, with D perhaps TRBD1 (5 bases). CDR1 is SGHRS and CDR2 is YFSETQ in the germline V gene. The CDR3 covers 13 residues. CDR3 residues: CASSTEGSQPQNF. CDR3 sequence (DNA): TGCGCCAGCAGCACAGAGGGGTCTCAGCCCCAGAATTTT.

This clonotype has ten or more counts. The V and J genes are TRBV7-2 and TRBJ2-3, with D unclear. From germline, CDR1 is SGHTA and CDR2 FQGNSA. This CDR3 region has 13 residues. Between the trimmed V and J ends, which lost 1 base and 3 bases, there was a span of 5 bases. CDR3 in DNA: TGTGCCAGCAGCTTAGGGTTTACAGATACGCAGTATTTT. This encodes CASSLGFTDTQYF.

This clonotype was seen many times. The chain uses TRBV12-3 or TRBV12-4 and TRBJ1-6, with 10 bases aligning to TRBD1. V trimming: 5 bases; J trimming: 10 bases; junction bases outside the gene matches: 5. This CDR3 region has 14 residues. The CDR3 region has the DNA TGTGCCAGCAGTCCTGGGACAGGGGCCTCACCCCTCCACTTT. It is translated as CASSPGTGASPLHF.

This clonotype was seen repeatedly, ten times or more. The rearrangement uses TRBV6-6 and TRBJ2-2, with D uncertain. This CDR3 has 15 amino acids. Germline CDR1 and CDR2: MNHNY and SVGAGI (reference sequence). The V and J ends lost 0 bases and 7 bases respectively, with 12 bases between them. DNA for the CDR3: TGTGCCAGCAGTTACTCGACGGGTAATGGCGGGGAGCTGTTTTTT. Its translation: CASSYSTGNGGELFF.